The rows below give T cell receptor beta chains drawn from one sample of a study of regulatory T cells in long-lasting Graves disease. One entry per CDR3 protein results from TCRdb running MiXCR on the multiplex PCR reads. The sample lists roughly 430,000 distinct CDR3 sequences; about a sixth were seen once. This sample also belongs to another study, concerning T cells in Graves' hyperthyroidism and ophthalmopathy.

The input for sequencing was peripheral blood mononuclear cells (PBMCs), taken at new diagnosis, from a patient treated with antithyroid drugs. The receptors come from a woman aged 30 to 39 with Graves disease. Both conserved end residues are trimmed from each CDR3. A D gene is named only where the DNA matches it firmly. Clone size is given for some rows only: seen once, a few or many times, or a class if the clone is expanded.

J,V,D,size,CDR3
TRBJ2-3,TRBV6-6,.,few,ASSYSFTGVTNRFTDTQY
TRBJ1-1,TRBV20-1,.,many,SAPPGVNTEAF
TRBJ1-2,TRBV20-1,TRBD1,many,SAVHRGGQYGYT
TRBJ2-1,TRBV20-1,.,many,SAPPPTNEQF
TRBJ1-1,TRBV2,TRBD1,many,ASIPPRTGVNTEAF
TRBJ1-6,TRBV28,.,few,ATLRELDNSPLH
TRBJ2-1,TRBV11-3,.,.,ASSPGGSSYNDQF
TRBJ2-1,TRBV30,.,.,AWKPDYRVNEQF
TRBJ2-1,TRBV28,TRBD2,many,ASRLSGSAYNEQF
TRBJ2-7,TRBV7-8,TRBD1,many,ASSLARQGVGEQY
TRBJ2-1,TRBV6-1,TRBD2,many,ASSGLAGLSSYNEQF
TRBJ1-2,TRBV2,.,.,ASSAATTNYGYT
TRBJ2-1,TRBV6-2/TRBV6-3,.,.,ASSYRAGNEQF
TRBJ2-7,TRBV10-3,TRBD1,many,AISGVGQGTAGGLYEQY